These 7 T cell receptor beta chains were all obtained from the same sample, sequenced in a study of vaccination and CD4 T cells after COVID-19 (dated 2022 in TCRdb). The library was produced with PCR. The sequencer listed for this sample is Illumina iSeq 100. At the Johns Hopkins FTIC core, DNA from the cultured CD4+ T cells underwent TCR sequencing with the Oncomine TCR Beta short-read assay. TCRdb reprocessing: public reads trimmed at Q25 with fastp, clones called with MiXCR, in-frame beta chains kept. For every CDR3 protein sequence, its rows merge into one entry that carries the most common genes and DNA. The sample table shows fewer than 20,000 distinct CDR3 sequences, and approximately 50% are seen once. The ten largest clonotypes hold 7% to 8.5% of the sample. Their antigens are not known. The meaning of the sample's treatment or condition label: approximately nine-day PBMC culture with coronavirus spike peptide pools or control peptides (ViraFEST assay).

The sample consisted of CD4+ T cells from blood, cultured in vitro, taken before SARS-CoV-2 vaccination. These receptors came from a human donor who had recovered from COVID-19.

The chain carries TRBV5-8 and TRBJ2-1, with unresolved D. Germline CDR1 reads SGHTS; CDR2 reads YDEGEE. Trimming took off 5 bases at V and 0 bases at J, with 9 bases between the two ends. The CDR3 sequence is 14 residues long. For the CDR3, the DNA is TGTGCCAGCAGGGTTGGAAACTCCTACAATGAGCAGTTCTTC. Amino acid sequence: CASRVGNSYNEQFF.

The chain carries TRBV6-1 and TRBJ1-1, with TRBD1 as a possible D gene (5 bases). Trimming shortened V by 8 bases and J by 3 bases, and 22 bases separated the two germline ends. There are 16 residues in the CDR3. From germline, CDR1 is MNHNS and CDR2 SASEGT. CDR3 nucleotides: TGTGCCAGCCAGCCTGCCTCAGTGGGGGAGGACACTGAAGCTTTCTTT. Protein: CASQPASVGEDTEAFF.

The gene calls are TRBV6-2 or TRBV6-3 and TRBJ2-6; D remains unclear. The CDR3 spans 15 residues. V was shortened by 2 bases and J by 0 bases, with 5 bases between the two germline ends. The germline gives CDR1 MNHEY, CDR2 SVGEGT. CDR3 bases: TGTGCCAGCAGTTACAGCTCCTCTGGGGCCAACGTCCTGACTTTC. The encoded protein is CASSYSSSGANVLTF.

This clonotype appeared a few times. J is TRBJ2-2 and V is TRBV7-9; D call uncertain. The CDR3 runs 11 residues. Germline V gives CDR1 SEHNR, CDR2 FQNEAQ (reference sequence). Trimming took off 5 bases at V and 13 bases at J, with 11 bases between the two ends. The chain's CDR3 is CASSLTRGLFF. For the CDR3, the DNA is TGTGCCAGCAGCCTGACACGCGGGCTGTTTTTT.

This clonotype has just a few counts. This chain connects TRBV7-9 to TRBJ2-5; 7 bases fit TRBD2. Germline CDR1 SEHNR, CDR2 FQNEAQ (reference sequence). Trimming took 5 bases from V and 5 from J; bases not matched to a gene: 2. The CDR3 covers 12 residues. The CDR3 region is CASSPAGETQYF. In DNA, the CDR3 is TGTGCCAGCAGCCCAGCGGGGGAGACCCAGTACTTC.

The J gene is TRBJ2-5, the V gene TRBV30; no reliable D call. V shed 6 bases and J shed 5 bases, with 1 base lying between them. The CDR3 has 8 amino acids. Germline V gene sequence: CDR1 GTSNPN, CDR2 SVGIG (reference sequence). Written as DNA, the CDR3 is TGTGCCTGTGAGACCCAGTACTTC. Protein sequence: CACETQYF.

This clonotype was detected a few times. The chain employs TRBV27 and TRBJ1-6; 11 positions agree with TRBD1. Germline V gene data show CDR1 as MNHEY and CDR2 as SMNVEV (reference sequence). Unmatched junction bases numbered 3, after V lost 6 bases and J lost 8 bases. The CDR3 is 14 amino acids. The CDR3 is CASRRTGGYSPLHF. The CDR3 DNA follows: TGTGCCAGCAGAAGGACAGGGGGCTATTCACCCCTCCACTTT.